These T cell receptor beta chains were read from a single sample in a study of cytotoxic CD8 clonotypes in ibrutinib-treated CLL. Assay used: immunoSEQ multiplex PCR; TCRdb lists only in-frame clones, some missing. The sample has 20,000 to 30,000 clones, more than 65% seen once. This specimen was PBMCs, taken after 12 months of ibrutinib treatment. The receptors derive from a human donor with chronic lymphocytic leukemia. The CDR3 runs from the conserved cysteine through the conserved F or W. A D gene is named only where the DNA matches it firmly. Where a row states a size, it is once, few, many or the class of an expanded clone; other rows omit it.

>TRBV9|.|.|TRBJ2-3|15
CASSVEDGSTDTQYF
TGTGCCAGCAGCGTAGAGGACGGAAGCACAGATACGCAGTATTTT
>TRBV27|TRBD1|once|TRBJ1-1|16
CASSLRQGAGWTEAFF
TGTGCCAGCAGTTTACGACAGGGGGCGGGATGGACTGAAGCTTTCTTT
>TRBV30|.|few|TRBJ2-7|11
CAWSAGYEQYF
TGTGCCTGGAGTGCCGGGTACGAGCAGTACTTC
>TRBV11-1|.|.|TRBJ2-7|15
CASSLQGNAAYEQYF
TGTGCCAGCAGCTTACAGGGGAATGCCGCCTACGAGCAGTACTTC
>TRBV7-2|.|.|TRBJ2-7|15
CASSLDSSLSYEQYF
TGTGCCAGCAGCTTAGATTCTAGTCTCTCCTACGAGCAGTACTTC
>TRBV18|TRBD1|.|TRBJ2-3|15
CASSPGTGLLDTQYF
TGTGCCAGCTCACCCGGGACAGGCCTTTTAGATACGCAGTATTTT
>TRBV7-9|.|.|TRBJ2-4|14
CASSFRGLSNIQYF
TGTGCCAGCAGCTTCCGGGGCCTTAGTAACATTCAGTACTTC
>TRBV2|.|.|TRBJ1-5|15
CASSLDGGGNQPQHF
TGTGCCAGCAGCCTAGATGGGGGCGGCAATCAGCCCCAGCATTTT
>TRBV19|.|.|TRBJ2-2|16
CASSPTGLLNTGELFF
TGTGCCAGTAGTCCAACGGGACTCCTGAACACCGGGGAGCTGTTTTTT
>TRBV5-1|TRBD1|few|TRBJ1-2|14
CASNTGDRDYGYTF
TGCGCCAGCAATACCGGGGACAGGGACTATGGCTACACCTTC
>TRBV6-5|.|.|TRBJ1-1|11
CASSGSARAFF
TGTGCCAGCAGCGGGAGTGCCCGCGCTTTCTTT
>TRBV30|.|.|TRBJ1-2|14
CAWSVTREAFGYTF
TGTGCCTGGAGTGTAACGCGCGAAGCCTTTGGCTACACCTTC
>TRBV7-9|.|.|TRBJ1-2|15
CASSLEQATNYGYTF
TGTGCCAGCAGCTTAGAACAGGCCACGAACTATGGCTACACCTTC
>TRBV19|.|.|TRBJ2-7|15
CASRGAQGEIDEQYF
TGTGCCAGTAGGGGGGCGCAGGGTGAAATCGACGAGCAGTACTTC
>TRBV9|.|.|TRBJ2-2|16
CASSEGGAANTGELFF
TGTGCCAGCAGCGAAGGGGGGGCCGCGAACACCGGGGAGCTGTTTTTT
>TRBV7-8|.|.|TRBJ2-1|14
CASSLRTTYNEQFF
TGTGCCAGCAGCTTAAGGACAACTTACAATGAGCAGTTCTTC
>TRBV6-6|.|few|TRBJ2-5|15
CASRLGAGVTGAQYF
TGTGCCAGCAGGTTGGGGGCCGGGGTGACCGGGGCCCAGTACTTC
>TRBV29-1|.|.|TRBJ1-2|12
CSADSANYGYTF
TGCAGCGCGGACAGTGCTAACTATGGCTACACCTTC
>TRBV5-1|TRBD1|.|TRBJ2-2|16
CASSPGTARNTGELFF
TGCGCCAGCAGCCCGGGGACAGCCCGAAACACCGGGGAGCTGTTTTTT
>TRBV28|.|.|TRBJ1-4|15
CASSRPGGRYEKLFF
TGTGCCAGCAGCCGCCCCGGGGGCAGGTATGAAAAACTGTTTTTT
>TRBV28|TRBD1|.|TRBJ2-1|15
CASSWDRYSSEEQFF
TGTGCCAGCAGTTGGGACAGGTATAGCTCCGAGGAGCAGTTCTTC
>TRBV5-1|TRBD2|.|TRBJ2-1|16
CASRGLAGSSYNEQFF
TGCGCCAGCAGGGGACTAGCGGGGAGCTCCTACAATGAGCAGTTCTTC
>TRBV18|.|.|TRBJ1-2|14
CASSPKINNYGYTF
TGTGCCAGCTCACCAAAGATAAATAACTATGGCTACACCTTC
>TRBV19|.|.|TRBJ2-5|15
CASSIGPGYQETQYF
TGTGCCAGTAGTATTGGTCCCGGCTACCAAGAGACCCAGTACTTC
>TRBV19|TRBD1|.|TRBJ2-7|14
CASTMTGGIYEQYF
TGTGCCAGTACCATGACAGGGGGAATATACGAGCAGTACTTC
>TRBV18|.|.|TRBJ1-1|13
CASSPRGDTEAFF
TGTGCCAGCTCACCACGGGGGGACACTGAAGCTTTCTTT
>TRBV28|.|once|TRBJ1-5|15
CASIGGLRSNQPQHF
TGTGCCAGCATCGGCGGGCTCAGGAGCAATCAGCCCCAGCATTTT
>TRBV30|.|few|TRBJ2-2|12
CAWSPFPGELFF
TGTGCCTGGAGCCCCTTTCCCGGGGAGCTGTTTTTT
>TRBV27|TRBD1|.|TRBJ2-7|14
CASSSRDRTYEQYF
TGTGCCAGCAGTTCCCGGGACAGGACCTACGAGCAGTACTTC
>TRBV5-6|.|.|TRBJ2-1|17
CASSLAIAGQSYNEQFF
TGTGCCAGCAGCTTAGCGATAGCCGGACAATCCTACAATGAGCAGTTCTTC
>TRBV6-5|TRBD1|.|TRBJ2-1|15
CASSNYRDRMNEQFF
TGTGCCAGCAGCAATTACCGGGACAGGATGAATGAGCAGTTCTTC
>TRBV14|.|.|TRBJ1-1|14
CASGRDPGNTEAFF
TGTGCCAGCGGCCGGGACCCAGGAAACACTGAAGCTTTCTTT
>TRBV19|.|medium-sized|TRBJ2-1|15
CASTFGSLEHNEQFF
TGTGCCAGTACATTCGGGTCACTGGAACACAATGAGCAGTTCTTC
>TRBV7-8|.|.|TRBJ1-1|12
CASSLLLAEAFF
TGTGCCAGCAGCTTACTTCTGGCTGAAGCTTTCTTT
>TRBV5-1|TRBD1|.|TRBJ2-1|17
CASSSGQGSYSYNEQFF
TGCGCCAGCAGTTCGGGACAGGGGTCGTACTCCTACAATGAGCAGTTCTTC
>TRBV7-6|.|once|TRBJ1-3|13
CASSLGSGNTIYF
TGTGCCAGCAGCTTAGGGTCTGGAAACACCATATATTTT
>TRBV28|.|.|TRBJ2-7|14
CASSLEGPFGEQYF
TGTGCCAGCAGTTTAGAGGGCCCCTTTGGCGAGCAGTACTTC